Listed below are T cell receptor beta chains from one sample, sequenced in a study of graft-versus-host responses after intestinal transplantation. No antigens are known for them. Clones were sequenced by immunoSEQ multiplex PCR, and TCRdb holds only the in-frame ones, with some missing. The table records fewer than 120,000 clones, 93% of them present only once. Sample: unstimulated CD8+ T cells sorted from spleen or lymph node cells, taken before intestinal transplant. These receptor sequences come from a human donor who received an intestinal transplant. Each CDR3 is given with its conserved first and last residue. A D gene is named only where the DNA matches it firmly. Clone size, where shown, is once, few, many, or a class for clones that have expanded.

clone size,V gene,D gene,J gene,CDR3 DNA,CDR3 protein
-,TRBV30,TRBD1,TRBJ1-1,TGTGCCTGGGATCCACAGGGGTGGGGTGAAGCTTTCTTT,CAWDPQGWGEAFF
few,TRBV10-3,TRBD1,TRBJ2-1,TGTGCCATCAGTGAGTCCCCTACAGGGGCAGTGAGGAATGAGCAGTTCTTC,CAISESPTGAVRNEQFF
-,TRBV7-9,TRBD1,TRBJ2-7,TGTGCCAGCAGCTTAGCTGGACAGGGCTACGAGCAGTACTTC,CASSLAGQGYEQYF
-,TRBV29-1,-,TRBJ2-3,TGCAGCGTTGTATGGCAGGCTTCTAGCACAGATACGCAGTATTTT,CSVVWQASSTDTQYF
-,TRBV27,TRBD2,TRBJ2-7,TGTGCCAGCAGTCTCCTTAGCGGGAGCTACGAGCAGTACTTC,CASSLLSGSYEQYF
-,TRBV6-6,-,TRBJ2-1,TGTGCCAGCGCCCCGGGTATTGAGCAGTTCTTC,CASAPGIEQFF
-,TRBV27,TRBD1,TRBJ2-7,TGTGCCAGCAGTCTGGGGACAGGGTTCGAGCAGTACTTC,CASSLGTGFEQYF
-,TRBV21-1,-,TRBJ2-1,TGTGCCAGCAGCAAAGAGGGGACTAGCGGGAGCCATGAGCAGTTCTTC,CASSKEGTSGSHEQFF
-,TRBV5-4,-,TRBJ1-1,TGTGCCAGCAGTCGCCGGGTGAACACTGAAGCTTTCTTT,CASSRRVNTEAFF
once,TRBV9,-,TRBJ1-2,TGTGCCAGCAGCGGGGGGTTAAAAGACTATGGCTACACCTTC,CASSGGLKDYGYTF
-,TRBV7-3,TRBD2,TRBJ2-3,TGTGCCAGCAGCTTATCCCTAGCGGGAGACCCAGATACGCAGTATTTT,CASSLSLAGDPDTQYF
-,TRBV19,TRBD1,TRBJ1-4,TGTGCCAGTAGTATTCTCGGGACAGGGGATGAAAAACTGTTTTTT,CASSILGTGDEKLFF
-,TRBV5-6,-,TRBJ2-1,TGTGCCAGCAGCTTTTCTCCTTCACCGACTCCCCAGTTCTTC,CASSFSPSPTPQFF
-,TRBV27,-,TRBJ2-7,TGTGCCAGCAGTTTATCTGGCAGTTTTTCCTACGAGCAGTACTTC,CASSLSGSFSYEQYF
once,TRBV27,TRBD1,TRBJ2-7,TGTGCCAGCAGTTTCGGACAGGGTTACGAGCAGTACTTC,CASSFGQGYEQYF
-,TRBV28,TRBD1,TRBJ2-2,TGTGCCAGCAGTTTGGGGCTAGGGACAGGGAACACCGGGGAGCTGTTTTTT,CASSLGLGTGNTGELFF
-,TRBV5-6,-,TRBJ2-7,TGTGCCAGCAGCTTGGATCGTGTGTACGAGCAGTACTTC,CASSLDRVYEQYF
-,TRBV6-5,-,TRBJ2-7,TGTGCCAGCAGTTATCTGACAGGGGAGGGGAACGAGCAGTACTTC,CASSYLTGEGNEQYF
-,TRBV9,TRBD2,TRBJ2-1,TGTGCCAGCAGCGTAGGCGGGAGGTACAATGAGCAGTTCTTC,CASSVGGRYNEQFF
-,TRBV30,-,TRBJ2-7,TGTGCCTGGAGTGGGAACAGGGTAACCTCCTACGAGCAGTACTTC,CAWSGNRVTSYEQYF
-,TRBV19,-,TRBJ2-1,TGTGCCAGTAGTATTTCCGGCGATCCCTCACGTGAGCAGTTCTTC,CASSISGDPSREQFF
-,TRBV6-5,TRBD2,TRBJ2-7,TGTGTCAGTAGGGCGGGAGCGTTACGAGAGCAGTACTTC,CVSRAGALREQYF
-,TRBV27,-,TRBJ1-3,TGTGCCAGCGGGGCCGGAGGGGCTGGAAACACCATATATTTT,CASGAGGAGNTIYF
-,TRBV5-1,-,TRBJ2-1,TGCGCCAGCAGCTCGGAGAGGACATTGTACGATGAGCAGTTCTTC,CASSSERTLYDEQFF
-,TRBV5-6,-,TRBJ2-1,TGTGCCAGCAGCTCGGTCGGCGGGTCGGCTTACAATGAGCAGTTCTTC,CASSSVGGSAYNEQFF
-,TRBV28,-,TRBJ1-2,TGTGCCAGCAGGAAGGACGCTGCTAACTATGGCTACACCTTC,CASRKDAANYGYTF
few,TRBV19,-,TRBJ2-7,TGTGCCAGTAGTATGGGGACAAGTTACTACGAGCAGTACTTC,CASSMGTSYYEQYF
-,TRBV5-1,-,TRBJ2-3,TGCGCCAGCAGCTACACTGTCGGGGATACGCAGTATTTT,CASSYTVGDTQYF
-,TRBV7-5,-,TRBJ2-7,TGTGCCAGAAGCTTAAGAAGAACTGGTCAGACGGACTCCTACGAGCAGTACTTC,CARSLRRTGQTDSYEQYF
-,TRBV29-1,-,TRBJ1-2,TGCAGCGTTGAATTCGGGGGGCCCAGCTACACCTTC,CSVEFGGPSYTF
-,TRBV10-2,TRBD1,TRBJ1-2,TGCGCCAGCAGGACAGGGGAGAGAATCCGAAACTATGGCTACACCTTC,CASRTGERIRNYGYTF
-,TRBV19,-,TRBJ2-2,TGTGCCAGTAGTACCCTCGTGAACACCGGGGAGCTGTTTTTT,CASSTLVNTGELFF
-,TRBV5-8,-,TRBJ1-5,TGTGCCAGCAGCAACCCTGCCAGGCCCCAGCATTTT,CASSNPARPQHF
-,TRBV6-1,-,TRBJ2-7,TGTGCCACCGGACAAGGCCCCTACGAGCAGTACTTC,CATGQGPYEQYF
few,TRBV5-6,-,TRBJ2-7,TGTGCCAGCAGCTTAACCCCGAGTCCCTACGAGCAGTACTTC,CASSLTPSPYEQYF
-,TRBV6-5,-,TRBJ2-2,TGTGCCAGCAGTTACTCCACAGGCACCGGGGAGCTGTTTTTT,CASSYSTGTGELFF
-,TRBV5-6,TRBD1,TRBJ1-2,TGTGCCAGCAGCCCGGGACAGGGGTACTATGGCTACACCTTC,CASSPGQGYYGYTF
-,TRBV7-6,-,TRBJ1-5,TGTGCCAGCAGCTCCGAGTCAGGTTTCAATCAGCCCCAGCATTTT,CASSSESGFNQPQHF
-,TRBV7-9,TRBD2,TRBJ2-7,TGTGCCAGCAGCTTAGTTATAGCGGGAACCTACGAGCAGTACTTC,CASSLVIAGTYEQYF
-,TRBV27,TRBD1,TRBJ1-1,TGTGCCAGCAGCCAACAGGGGGGGAACACTGAAGCTTTCTTT,CASSQQGGNTEAFF